Given below is one T cell receptor (beta chain) in context. Germline V gives CDR1 LGHNA, CDR2 YSLEER. V lost 0 bases and J lost 6, with 9 bases in between. The CDR3 extends over 14 amino acids. The source of the sample is a study of blood T cell repertoires in COVID-19. A Seattle source enrolled patients during active infection and followed them longitudinally. Authors' processing steps: Amplified reference gene primers provided the basis for estimating nucleated cell counts. Only in-frame clones appear in the TCRdb table, and some are missing; sequencing was by immunoSEQ multiplex PCR. V and J calls and clone size are those listed in that table; D and trimming were worked out from the DNA. Among roughly 160,000 clones listed, around nine tenths were seen once.

The chain recombines TRBV4-3 with TRBJ1-5; D gene uncertain. Material: peripheral blood. The origin of this receptor is a woman of 80 years or more with COVID-19, enrolled during active disease. For the CDR3, the DNA is TGCGCCAGCAGCCAAGAGGGAGGGCCTCAGCCCCAGCATTTT. Protein: CASSQEGGPQPQHF.